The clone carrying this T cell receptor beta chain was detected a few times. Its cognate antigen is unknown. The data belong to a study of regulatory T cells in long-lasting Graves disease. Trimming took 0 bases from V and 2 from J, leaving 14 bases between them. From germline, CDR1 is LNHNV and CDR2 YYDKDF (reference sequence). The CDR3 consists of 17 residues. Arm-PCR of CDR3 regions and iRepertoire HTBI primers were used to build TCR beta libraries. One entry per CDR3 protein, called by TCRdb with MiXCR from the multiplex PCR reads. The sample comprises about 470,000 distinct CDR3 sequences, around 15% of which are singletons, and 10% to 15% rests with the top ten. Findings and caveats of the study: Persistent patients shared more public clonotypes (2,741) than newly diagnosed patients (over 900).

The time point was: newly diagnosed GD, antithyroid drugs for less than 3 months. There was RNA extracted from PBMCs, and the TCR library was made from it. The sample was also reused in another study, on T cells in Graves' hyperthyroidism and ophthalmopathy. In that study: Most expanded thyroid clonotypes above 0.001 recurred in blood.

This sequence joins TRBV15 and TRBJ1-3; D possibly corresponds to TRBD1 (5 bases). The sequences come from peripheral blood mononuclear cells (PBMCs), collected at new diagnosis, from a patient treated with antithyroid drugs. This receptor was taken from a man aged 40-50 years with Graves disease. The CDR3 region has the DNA TGTGCCACCAGCAGAGATCAGGGAGGGGAACCTGGAAACACCATATATTTT. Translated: CATSRDQGGEPGNTIYF.